The clone carrying this T cell receptor (beta chain) was counted between two and nine times. As yet, its antigen is unknown. Isolated RNA was reverse transcribed in full, so expressed TCRB transcripts were sequenced. Generated by immunoSEQ multiplex PCR, the TCRdb table keeps only in-frame clones and is missing some. Seen here are over 150,000 clones, approximately 10% observed once, and the top ten hold 0.45% to 0.6%. The data are from a study of beta chain features in type 1 diabetes. Study context: Examined across all samples were about 99,000,000 sorted cells.

Germline CDR1 is MDHEN and CDR2 is SYDVKM. CDR3 size: 15 residues. Trimming cost V 6 bases and J 6 bases, with 18 bases left between them. Study observations and caveats: Among all four CD4+ subsets, Type 1 diabetes patients had TCRB CDR3s that were moderately but significantly shorter. Relative to healthy donors, patients appeared to have naive, central memory and Treg TCRB repertoires that were more similar.

The single heparinised draw taken from each donor contained about 100 mL of blood on average. Sorting that relied on CD45RO/CCR7/CD25/CD127/CD95/CD27 yielded CD4+ naive, central memory, regulatory and stem cell-like memory cells. This chain uses TRBV28 with TRBJ1-5; D gene unclear. Sequenced input: central memory CD4+ T cells from blood. The TCR comes from a young man with type 1 diabetes. The CDR3: CASSPDSPGGQPQHF. CDR3 DNA sequence: TGTGCCAGCAGCCCGGACTCTCCTGGAGGTCAGCCCCAGCATTTT.